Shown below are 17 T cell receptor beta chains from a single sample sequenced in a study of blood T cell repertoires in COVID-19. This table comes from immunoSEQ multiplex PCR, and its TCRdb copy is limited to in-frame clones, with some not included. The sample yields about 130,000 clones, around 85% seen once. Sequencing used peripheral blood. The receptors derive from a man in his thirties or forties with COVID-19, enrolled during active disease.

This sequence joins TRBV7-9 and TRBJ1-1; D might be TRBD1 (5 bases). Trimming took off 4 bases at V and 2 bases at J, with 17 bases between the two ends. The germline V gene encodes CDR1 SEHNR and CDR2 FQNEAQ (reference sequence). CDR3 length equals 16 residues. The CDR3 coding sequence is TGTGCCAGCAGCTCACGCCCGCTAGGGGAAAACACTGAAGCTTTCTTT. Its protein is CASSSRPLGENTEAFF.

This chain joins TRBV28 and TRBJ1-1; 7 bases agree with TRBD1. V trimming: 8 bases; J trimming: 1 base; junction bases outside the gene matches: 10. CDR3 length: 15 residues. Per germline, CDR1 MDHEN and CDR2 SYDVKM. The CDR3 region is CASGKPRTGNTEAFF. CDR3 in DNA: TGTGCCAGCGGGAAGCCTCGGACAGGGAACACTGAAGCTTTCTTT.

CDR3 amino acids: CASSAGAGGGYTF. The CDR3 bases are TGTGCCAGCAGCGCGGGGGCGGGGGGAGGCTACACCTTC. The chain is built from TRBV11-2 and TRBJ1-2; D possibly corresponds to TRBD1 (6 bases). V was pared by 5 bases and J by 8 bases, with 15 bases between. Germline values: CDR1 SGHAT, CDR2 FQNNGV. The CDR3 is made up of 13 amino acids. Drawing the rest from reference TRBV11-2 and TRBJ1-2, the complete variable domain is EAGVAQSPRYKIIEKRQSVAFWCNPISGHATLYWYQQILGQGPKLLIQFQNNGVVDDSQLPKDRFSAERLKGVDSTLKIQPAKLEDSAVYLCASSAGAGGGYTFGSGTRLTVV.

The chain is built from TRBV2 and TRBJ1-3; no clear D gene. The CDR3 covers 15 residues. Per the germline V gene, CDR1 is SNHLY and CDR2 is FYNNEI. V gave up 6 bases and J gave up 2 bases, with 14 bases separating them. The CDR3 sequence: CASSGTVITGNTIYF. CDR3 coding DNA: TGTGCCAGCAGCGGAACAGTCATTACTGGAAACACCATATATTTT. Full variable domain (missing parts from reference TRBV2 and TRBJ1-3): EPEVTQTPSHQVTQMGQEVILRCVPISNHLYFYWYRQILGQKVEFLVSFYNNEISEKSEIFDDQFSVERPDGSNFTLKIRSTKLEDSAMYFCASSGTVITGNTIYFGEGSWLTVV.

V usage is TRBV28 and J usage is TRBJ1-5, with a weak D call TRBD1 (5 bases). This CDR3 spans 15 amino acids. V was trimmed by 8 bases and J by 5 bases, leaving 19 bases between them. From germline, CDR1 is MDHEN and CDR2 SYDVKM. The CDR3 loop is CASSSLAGGDQPQHF. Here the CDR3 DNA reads TGTGCCAGCTCCTCTTTGGCCGGGGGGGATCAGCCCCAGCATTTT.

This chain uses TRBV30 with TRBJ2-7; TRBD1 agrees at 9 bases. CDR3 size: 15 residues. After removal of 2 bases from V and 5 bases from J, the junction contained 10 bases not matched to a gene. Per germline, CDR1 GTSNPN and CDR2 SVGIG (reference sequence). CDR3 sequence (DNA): TGTGCCTGGAGTCTCCGTGGGACAGGGTCCAACGAGCAGTACTTC. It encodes CAWSLRGTGSNEQYF.

This CDR3 is CASSLAGVGDSPLHF. In DNA form, the CDR3 reads TGTGCCAGCAGCTTAGCCGGGGTTGGGGATTCACCCCTCCACTTT. The V and J genes are TRBV7-9 and TRBJ1-6; D is undetermined. The CDR3 loop spans 15 amino acids. The germline V gene encodes CDR1 SEHNR and CDR2 FQNEAQ (reference sequence). V lost 0 bases and J lost 8, with 11 bases in between.

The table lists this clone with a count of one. The CDR3 here is CASSKEWGHPNQPQHF. The DNA for the CDR3 is TGTGCCAGCAGCAAAGAATGGGGACACCCCAATCAGCCCCAGCATTTT. The V and J genes are TRBV21-1 and TRBJ1-5; TRBD1, the table's D call, was not compared with the DNA. TRBV21-1 is a known pseudogene. The CDR3 is made up of 16 amino acids.

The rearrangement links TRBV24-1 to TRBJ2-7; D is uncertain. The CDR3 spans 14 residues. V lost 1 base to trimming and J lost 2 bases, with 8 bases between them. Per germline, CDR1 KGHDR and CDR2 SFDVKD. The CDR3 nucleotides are TGTGCCACCAGTGATTTTTCTAACCCCTACGAGCAGTACTTC. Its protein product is CATSDFSNPYEQYF.

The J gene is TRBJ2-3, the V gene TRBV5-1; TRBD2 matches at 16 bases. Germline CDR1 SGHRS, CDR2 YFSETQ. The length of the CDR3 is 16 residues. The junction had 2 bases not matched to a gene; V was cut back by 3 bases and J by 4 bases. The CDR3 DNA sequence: TGCGCCAGCAGCTGGGGACTAGCGGGAGGGCCAGATACGCAGTATTTT. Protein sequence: CASSWGLAGGPDTQYF.

The DNA of the CDR3 is TGTGCCAGTAGCCCCCAGGGGGCTAGCTGGAGCAATGAGCAGTTCTTC. Protein: CASSPQGASWSNEQFF. V gene TRBV19 combines with J gene TRBJ2-1, with 8 bases fitting TRBD1. The CDR3 length is 16 residues. Germline V gene sequence: CDR1 LNHDA, CDR2 SQIVND (reference sequence). V shed 6 bases and J 6 bases; nucleotides not matched to a gene: 13.

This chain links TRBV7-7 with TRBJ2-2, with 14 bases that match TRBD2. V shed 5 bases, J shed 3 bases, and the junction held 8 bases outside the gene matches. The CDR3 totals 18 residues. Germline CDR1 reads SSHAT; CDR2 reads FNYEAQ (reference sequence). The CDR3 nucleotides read TGTGCCAGCAGCCCCTGGACTAGCGGGAGGTCTCACACCGGGGAGCTGTTTTTT. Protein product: CASSPWTSGRSHTGELFF.

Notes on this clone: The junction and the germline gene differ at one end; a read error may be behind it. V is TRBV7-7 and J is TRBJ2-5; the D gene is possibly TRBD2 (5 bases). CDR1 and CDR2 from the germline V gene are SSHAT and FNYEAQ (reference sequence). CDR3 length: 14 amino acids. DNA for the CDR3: TGTGCTAGCAGCCCAGGCGCGGGCAGGGAGACCCAGTACTTC. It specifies CASSPGAGRETQYF.

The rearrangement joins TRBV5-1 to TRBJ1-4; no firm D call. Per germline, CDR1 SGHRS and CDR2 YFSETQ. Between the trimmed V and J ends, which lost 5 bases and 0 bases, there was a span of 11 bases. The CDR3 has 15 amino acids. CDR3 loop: CASRQALATNEKLFF. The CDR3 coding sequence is TGCGCCAGCAGGCAGGCTCTTGCAACTAATGAAAAACTGTTTTTT.

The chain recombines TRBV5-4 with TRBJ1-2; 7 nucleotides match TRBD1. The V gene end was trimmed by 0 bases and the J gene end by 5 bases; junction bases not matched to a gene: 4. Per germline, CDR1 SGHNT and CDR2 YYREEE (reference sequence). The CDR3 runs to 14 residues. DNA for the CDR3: TGTGCCAGCAGCTTGGTGGGGACAGCATATGGCTACACCTTC. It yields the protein CASSLVGTAYGYTF. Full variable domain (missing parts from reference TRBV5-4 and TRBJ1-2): ETGVTQSPTHLIKTRGQQVTLRCSSQSGHNTVSWYQQALGQGPQFIFQYYREEENGRGNFPPRFSGLQFPNYSSELNVNALELDDSALYLCASSLVGTAYGYTFGSGTRLTVV.

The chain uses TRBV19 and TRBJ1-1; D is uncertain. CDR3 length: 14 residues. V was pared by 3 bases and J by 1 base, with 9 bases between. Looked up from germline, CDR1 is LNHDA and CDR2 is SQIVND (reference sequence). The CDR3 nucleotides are TGTGCCAGTAGTATGAGTTCCTGGAACACTGAAGCTTTCTTT. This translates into CASSMSSWNTEAFF. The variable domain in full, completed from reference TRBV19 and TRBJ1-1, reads DGGITQSPKYLFRKEGQNVTLSCEQNLNHDAMYWYRQDPGQGLRLIYYSQIVNDFQKGDIAEGYSVSREKKESFPLTVTSAQKNPTAFYLCASSMSSWNTEAFFGQGTRLTVV.

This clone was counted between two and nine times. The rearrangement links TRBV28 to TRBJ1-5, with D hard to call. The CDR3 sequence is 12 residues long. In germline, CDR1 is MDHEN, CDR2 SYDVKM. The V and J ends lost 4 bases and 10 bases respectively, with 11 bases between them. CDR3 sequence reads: CASSWSVAPQHF. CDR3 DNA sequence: TGTGCCAGCAGTTGGTCCGTAGCTCCCCAGCATTTT.